Listed below are T cell receptor beta chains from one sample, sequenced in a study of CD8 T cell repertoires and HIV-1 epitope variants. Clones were read by immunoSEQ multiplex PCR, and TCRdb kept only the in-frame ones, dropping some. The data show 4,500 to 6,500 clones, more than 60% seen once. Their cognate antigens are unknown. Material for sequencing was cultured CD8+ T cells derived from PBMCs. The receptor set was obtained from a male donor with HIV. The CDR3 runs from the conserved cysteine through the conserved F or W. A D gene is named only where the DNA matches it firmly. The size field is filled for only some rows; it gives once, few, many or a size class.

d_gene: NA; abundance: NA; v_gene: TRBV6-7; j_gene: TRBJ2-7; CDR3nt: TGTGCCAGCAAAGAATGCATCCATACCTACGAGCAGTACTTC; CDR3aa: CASKECIHTYEQYF
d_gene: NA; abundance: NA; v_gene: TRBV2; j_gene: TRBJ2-1; CDR3nt: TGTGCCAGCAGGCTTAGAACCGGGGCGAGCTCCTACAATGAGCAGTTCTTC; CDR3aa: CASRLRTGASSYNEQFF
d_gene: NA; abundance: NA; v_gene: TRBV4-3; j_gene: TRBJ2-7; CDR3nt: TGCGCCAGCAGCCAAGACCTCTCCTACGAGCAGTACTTC; CDR3aa: CASSQDLSYEQYF
d_gene: NA; abundance: NA; v_gene: TRBV5-4; j_gene: TRBJ2-1; CDR3nt: TGTGCCAGCTTGGCCAACGATGAGCAGTTCTTC; CDR3aa: CASLANDEQFF
d_gene: TRBD2; abundance: NA; v_gene: TRBV4-3; j_gene: TRBJ2-1; CDR3nt: TGCGCCAGCAGCCTGGGACTACTTAATGAGCAGTTCTTC; CDR3aa: CASSLGLLNEQFF
d_gene: TRBD1; abundance: NA; v_gene: TRBV25-1; j_gene: TRBJ1-1; CDR3nt: TGTGCCAGCAGCCCCTCCCAGGGGGATATGGGGAACACTGAAGCTTTCTTT; CDR3aa: CASSPSQGDMGNTEAFF
d_gene: NA; abundance: few; v_gene: TRBV19; j_gene: TRBJ1-1; CDR3nt: TGTGCCAGTAGTACAGGGATACGGAACACTGAAGCTTTCTTT; CDR3aa: CASSTGIRNTEAFF
d_gene: NA; abundance: NA; v_gene: TRBV5-8; j_gene: TRBJ2-7; CDR3nt: TGTGCCAGCAGCCCCGGGGGTCCTACCTACGAGCAGTACTTC; CDR3aa: CASSPGGPTYEQYF
d_gene: NA; abundance: NA; v_gene: TRBV21-1; j_gene: TRBJ2-5; CDR3nt: TGTGCCAGCAGCAAGGGACTAGCCTCAGAGACCCAGTACTTC; CDR3aa: CASSKGLASETQYF
d_gene: NA; abundance: NA; v_gene: TRBV5-6; j_gene: TRBJ1-2; CDR3nt: TGTGCCAGCAGCTTTTCGGGTAGTGGCTACACCTTC; CDR3aa: CASSFSGSGYTF
d_gene: NA; abundance: NA; v_gene: TRBV30; j_gene: TRBJ2-7; CDR3nt: TGTGCCTGGAGTGTACTAGACGGAGCCTACGAGCAGTACTTC; CDR3aa: CAWSVLDGAYEQYF
d_gene: NA; abundance: NA; v_gene: TRBV7-9; j_gene: TRBJ1-1; CDR3nt: TGTGCCAGCAGCTTAGATTGGCGGGGCACTGAAGCTTTCTTT; CDR3aa: CASSLDWRGTEAFF
d_gene: NA; abundance: few; v_gene: TRBV6-1; j_gene: TRBJ1-5; CDR3nt: TGTGCCAGCAGTGAAGACCCTCAGGGGATATTCCAGCCCCAGCATTTT; CDR3aa: CASSEDPQGIFQPQHF
d_gene: TRBD2; abundance: NA; v_gene: TRBV5-4; j_gene: TRBJ2-7; CDR3nt: TGTGCCAGCAGCGACAGCGGGAGACCCTCCTACGAGCAGTACTTC; CDR3aa: CASSDSGRPSYEQYF
d_gene: NA; abundance: NA; v_gene: TRBV5-8; j_gene: TRBJ2-7; CDR3nt: TGTGCCAGCAGCTTGGAGGGTTCCTACGAGCAGTACTTC; CDR3aa: CASSLEGSYEQYF
d_gene: TRBD1; abundance: NA; v_gene: TRBV6-5; j_gene: TRBJ1-1; CDR3nt: TGTGCCAGCAGAGGGGGCAGGGAGAACACTGAAGCTTTCTTT; CDR3aa: CASRGGRENTEAFF
d_gene: TRBD2; abundance: NA; v_gene: TRBV7-8; j_gene: TRBJ2-3; CDR3nt: TGTGCCAGCAGCTTACCCGGGGCTAGCGGGACTAGCACAGATACGCAGTATTTT; CDR3aa: CASSLPGASGTSTDTQYF
d_gene: TRBD1; abundance: NA; v_gene: TRBV19; j_gene: TRBJ1-5; CDR3nt: TGTGCCAGTAGTATTGGGACAGGGGTACGTCAGCCCCAGCATTTT; CDR3aa: CASSIGTGVRQPQHF
d_gene: NA; abundance: NA; v_gene: TRBV19; j_gene: TRBJ1-2; CDR3nt: TGTGCCAGTACCATATACGGTAATCCTAACTATGGCTACACCTTC; CDR3aa: CASTIYGNPNYGYTF
d_gene: NA; abundance: few; v_gene: TRBV7-7; j_gene: TRBJ2-7; CDR3nt: TGTGCTAGCAGCCCCTCGGACAGCCCAACCTACGAGCAGTACTTC; CDR3aa: CASSPSDSPTYEQYF
d_gene: TRBD1; abundance: few; v_gene: TRBV4-2; j_gene: TRBJ2-7; CDR3nt: TGTGCCAGCAGCCACCTTGGGACCGGGACAGGGAGCTCCAACGAGCAGTACTTC; CDR3aa: CASSHLGTGTGSSNEQYF
d_gene: NA; abundance: NA; v_gene: TRBV7-9; j_gene: TRBJ2-2; CDR3nt: TGTGCCAGCAGCTTCCCCCAAGGGGAGCTGTTTTTT; CDR3aa: CASSFPQGELFF
d_gene: NA; abundance: NA; v_gene: TRBV19; j_gene: TRBJ1-6; CDR3nt: TGTGCCAGTAGTAGCCTTGGGGTAGGCTCACCCCTCCACTTT; CDR3aa: CASSSLGVGSPLHF
d_gene: TRBD1; abundance: few; v_gene: TRBV5-4; j_gene: TRBJ2-7; CDR3nt: TGTGCCAGCAGCCTAACAGGGGGAGACGAGCAGTACTTC; CDR3aa: CASSLTGGDEQYF
d_gene: NA; abundance: NA; v_gene: TRBV28; j_gene: TRBJ1-6; CDR3nt: TGTGCCATCTCGGGGGGGAGGGATGGATCACCCCTCCACTTT; CDR3aa: CAISGGRDGSPLHF
d_gene: NA; abundance: NA; v_gene: TRBV14; j_gene: TRBJ2-7; CDR3nt: TGTGCCAGCAGCCAAGATTGGGGAGGGGGTTCCTACGAGCAGTACTTC; CDR3aa: CASSQDWGGGSYEQYF
d_gene: NA; abundance: NA; v_gene: TRBV5-1; j_gene: TRBJ2-1; CDR3nt: TGCGCCAGCAGCTTGGGGGAGTCCCCCTACAATGAGCAGTTCTTC; CDR3aa: CASSLGESPYNEQFF
d_gene: NA; abundance: medium-sized; v_gene: TRBV2; j_gene: TRBJ1-1; CDR3nt: TGTGCCAGCCGTGGAATTATGAACACTGAAGCTTTCTTT; CDR3aa: CASRGIMNTEAFF
d_gene: NA; abundance: NA; v_gene: TRBV5-6; j_gene: TRBJ2-2; CDR3nt: TGTGCCAGCAGCCCGGAGATGAACACCGGGGAGCTGTTTTTT; CDR3aa: CASSPEMNTGELFF
d_gene: TRBD1; abundance: NA; v_gene: TRBV19; j_gene: TRBJ1-5; CDR3nt: TGTGCCAGTAGTACCACAGGGGGCGCAAGTCAGCCCCAGCATTTT; CDR3aa: CASSTTGGASQPQHF
d_gene: TRBD2; abundance: NA; v_gene: TRBV18; j_gene: TRBJ2-5; CDR3nt: TGTGCCAGCTCACCACAGGGAGGGGAGACCCAGTACTTC; CDR3aa: CASSPQGGETQYF
d_gene: TRBD1; abundance: NA; v_gene: TRBV7-9; j_gene: TRBJ2-7; CDR3nt: TGTGCCAGCAGCTCGACCCTGAGAGGACAGGGTATCTACGAGCAGTACTTC; CDR3aa: CASSSTLRGQGIYEQYF
d_gene: NA; abundance: NA; v_gene: TRBV15; j_gene: TRBJ1-1; CDR3nt: TGTGCCACCAGCAGAGACCGAGGGTGGTGGACTGAAGCTTTCTTT; CDR3aa: CATSRDRGWWTEAFF
d_gene: NA; abundance: NA; v_gene: TRBV27; j_gene: TRBJ2-5; CDR3nt: TGTGCCAGCACCAGAGGTGGGGGGGCCGCGGGGGAGACCCAGTACTTC; CDR3aa: CASTRGGGAAGETQYF
d_gene: NA; abundance: NA; v_gene: TRBV7-2; j_gene: TRBJ2-7; CDR3nt: TGTGCCAGCAGCTTAGAGGGGGACCCTTCCTACGAGCAGTACTTC; CDR3aa: CASSLEGDPSYEQYF
d_gene: NA; abundance: few; v_gene: TRBV19; j_gene: TRBJ1-2; CDR3nt: TGTGCCAGTAGTATAGATCATCGGGGGGGCTACACCTTC; CDR3aa: CASSIDHRGGYTF
d_gene: NA; abundance: NA; v_gene: TRBV5-1; j_gene: TRBJ2-2; CDR3nt: TGCGCCAGCAGCTATGGGGGAACCGGGGAGCTGTTTTTT; CDR3aa: CASSYGGTGELFF
d_gene: TRBD1; abundance: NA; v_gene: TRBV27; j_gene: TRBJ2-2; CDR3nt: TGTGCCAGCAGTCTCGACAGGGGGCGACTTAACACCGGGGAGCTGTTTTTT; CDR3aa: CASSLDRGRLNTGELFF
d_gene: TRBD2; abundance: NA; v_gene: TRBV6-5; j_gene: TRBJ2-7; CDR3nt: TGTGCCAGCGGTTGGACTAGCGGGCTCTACGAGCAGTACTTC; CDR3aa: CASGWTSGLYEQYF
d_gene: NA; abundance: NA; v_gene: TRBV5-1; j_gene: TRBJ2-7; CDR3nt: TGCGCCAGCAGCTTGCCAGGGGAATGGGTGGGCGAGCAGTACTTC; CDR3aa: CASSLPGEWVGEQYF
d_gene: NA; abundance: few; v_gene: TRBV13; j_gene: TRBJ2-7; CDR3nt: TGTGCCAGCAGCTTAGTGGCCCTTGAGAGCGAATCCTACGAGCAGTACTTC; CDR3aa: CASSLVALESESYEQYF
d_gene: NA; abundance: NA; v_gene: TRBV7-9; j_gene: TRBJ2-1; CDR3nt: TGTGCCAGCAGCATCGGCGTCTACAATGAGCAGTTCTTC; CDR3aa: CASSIGVYNEQFF
d_gene: TRBD1; abundance: NA; v_gene: TRBV14; j_gene: TRBJ1-1; CDR3nt: TGTGCCAGCAGCCAAAGATCCGGGACAGGGGGCACTGAAGCTTTCTTT; CDR3aa: CASSQRSGTGGTEAFF
d_gene: NA; abundance: NA; v_gene: TRBV7-3; j_gene: TRBJ1-6; CDR3nt: TGTGCCAGCAGCTTATTGCTTTTGTCACCCCTCCACTTT; CDR3aa: CASSLLLLSPLHF
d_gene: TRBD1; abundance: once; v_gene: TRBV4-2; j_gene: TRBJ1-2; CDR3nt: TGTGCCAGCAGCCAGCAGGGACAGGGGAACTATGGCTACACCTTC; CDR3aa: CASSQQGQGNYGYTF
d_gene: NA; abundance: NA; v_gene: TRBV18; j_gene: TRBJ1-1; CDR3nt: TGTGCCAGCTCACCAGGCATCGTGAACACTGAAGCTTTCTTT; CDR3aa: CASSPGIVNTEAFF
d_gene: NA; abundance: NA; v_gene: TRBV28; j_gene: TRBJ2-1; CDR3nt: TGTGCCAGCAGTACGACCGACAAGGGACCCAGATACAATGAGCAGTTCTTC; CDR3aa: CASSTTDKGPRYNEQFF
d_gene: TRBD1; abundance: NA; v_gene: TRBV4-3; j_gene: TRBJ2-7; CDR3nt: TGCGCCAGCAGCCAATTGACAGGGCGCGAGCAGTACTTC; CDR3aa: CASSQLTGREQYF
d_gene: NA; abundance: NA; v_gene: TRBV21-1; j_gene: TRBJ2-2; CDR3nt: TGTGCCAGCAGCATGGGGACAGGCCCTAACACCGGGGAGCTGTTTTTT; CDR3aa: CASSMGTGPNTGELFF
d_gene: NA; abundance: large; v_gene: TRBV4-3; j_gene: TRBJ1-2; CDR3nt: TGCGCCAGCAGCCAAGATCCCGTCGAACTCGACTATGGCTACACCTTC; CDR3aa: CASSQDPVELDYGYTF
d_gene: TRBD1; abundance: NA; v_gene: TRBV28; j_gene: TRBJ2-7; CDR3nt: TGTGCCAGCAGTTCCCGGGGGACAGGGAACGAGCAGTACTTC; CDR3aa: CASSSRGTGNEQYF
d_gene: TRBD2; abundance: NA; v_gene: TRBV2; j_gene: TRBJ2-1; CDR3nt: TGTGCCAGCAGCTCCGGGACTAGCGGTTTGGATGAGCAGTTCTTC; CDR3aa: CASSSGTSGLDEQFF
d_gene: TRBD2; abundance: NA; v_gene: TRBV2; j_gene: TRBJ2-5; CDR3nt: TGTGCCAGCACTCTGACCCAAGCGGGGGGCCAAGAGACCCAGTACTTC; CDR3aa: CASTLTQAGGQETQYF
d_gene: TRBD1; abundance: few; v_gene: TRBV27; j_gene: TRBJ1-1; CDR3nt: TGTGCCAGCAGTACAGGGGGGGCGAACACTGAAGCTTTCTTT; CDR3aa: CASSTGGANTEAFF
d_gene: TRBD1; abundance: NA; v_gene: TRBV11-2; j_gene: TRBJ1-2; CDR3nt: TGTGCCAGCAGCTCACCGGGACAGCCAAGAGGCTACACCTTC; CDR3aa: CASSSPGQPRGYTF
d_gene: TRBD2; abundance: NA; v_gene: TRBV28; j_gene: TRBJ2-3; CDR3nt: TGTGCCAGCAGTTTACCTCTAGCGGGAGGGCCTTTTATCACAGATACGCAGTATTTT; CDR3aa: CASSLPLAGGPFITDTQYF
d_gene: NA; abundance: NA; v_gene: TRBV4-3; j_gene: TRBJ1-1; CDR3nt: TGCGCCAGCAGCCAAGGGGTTATCTCGAACACTGAAGCTTTCTTT; CDR3aa: CASSQGVISNTEAFF